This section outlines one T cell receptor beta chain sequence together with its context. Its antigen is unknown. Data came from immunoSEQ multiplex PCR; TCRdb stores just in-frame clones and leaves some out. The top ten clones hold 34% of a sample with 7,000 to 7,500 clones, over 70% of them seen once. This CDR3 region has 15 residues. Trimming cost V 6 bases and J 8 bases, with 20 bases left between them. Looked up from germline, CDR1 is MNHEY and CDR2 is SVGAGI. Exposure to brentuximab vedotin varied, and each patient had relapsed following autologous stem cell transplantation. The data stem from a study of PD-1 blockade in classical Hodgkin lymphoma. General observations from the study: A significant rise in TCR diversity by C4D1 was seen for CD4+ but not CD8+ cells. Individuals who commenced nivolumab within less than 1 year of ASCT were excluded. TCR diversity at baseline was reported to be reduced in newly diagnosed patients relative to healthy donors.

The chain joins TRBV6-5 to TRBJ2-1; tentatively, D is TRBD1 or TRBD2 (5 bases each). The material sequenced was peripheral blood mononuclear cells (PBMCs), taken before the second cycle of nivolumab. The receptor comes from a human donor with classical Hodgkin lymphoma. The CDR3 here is CASRKGPRNLDEQFF. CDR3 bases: TGTGCCAGCAGGAAGGGACCCAGGAATTTGGATGAGCAGTTCTTC.